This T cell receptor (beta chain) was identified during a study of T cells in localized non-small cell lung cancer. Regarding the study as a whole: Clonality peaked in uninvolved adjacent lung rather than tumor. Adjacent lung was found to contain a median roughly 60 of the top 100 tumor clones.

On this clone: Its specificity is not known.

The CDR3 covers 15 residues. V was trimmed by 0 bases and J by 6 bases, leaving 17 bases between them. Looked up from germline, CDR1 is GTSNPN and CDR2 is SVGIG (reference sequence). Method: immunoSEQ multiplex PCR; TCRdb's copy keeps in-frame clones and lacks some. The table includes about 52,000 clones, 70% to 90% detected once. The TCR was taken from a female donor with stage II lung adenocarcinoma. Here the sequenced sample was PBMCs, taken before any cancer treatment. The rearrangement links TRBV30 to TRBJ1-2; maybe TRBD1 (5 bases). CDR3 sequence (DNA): TGTGCCTGGAGTGTATCGGCGGGGACTAGAAATGGCTACACCTTC. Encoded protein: CAWSVSAGTRNGYTF. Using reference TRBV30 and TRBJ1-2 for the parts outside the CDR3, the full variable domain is SQTIHQWPATLVQPVGSPLSLECTVEGTSNPNLYWYRQAAGRGLQLLFYSVGIGQISSEVPQNLSASRPQDRQFILSSKKLLLSDSGFYLCAWSVSAGTRNGYTFGSGTRLTVV.